This T cell receptor (beta chain) was sequenced in a study of memory CD4+ T cells and cytomegalovirus serostatus. The wider study: Donors were healthy Belgian adults, under 10 CMV seropositive and 20 to 30 seronegative. Study-level findings and limits: About two fifths of the roughly 150 known CMV-associated TCRbeta sequences appeared in CD4+ memory.

Single viable CD3+CD4+CD8-CD45RO+ cells were sorted as the memory CD4+ T cells. Concerning this clone: Its matching antigen is unknown.

As processed by the authors: After removing out-of-frame reads, around 2,100,000 distinct TCRbeta sequences remained. Data came from immunoSEQ multiplex PCR; TCRdb stores just in-frame clones and leaves some out. The DNA gave D and trimming, while V, J and clone size come from that table. The sample carries approximately 65,000 clones, 77% recorded once. What was sequenced was memory CD4+ T cells from blood. The receptor was derived from an adult in good health and CMV-seronegative.

The CDR3 loop is CASSLKWDTRENTEAFF. CDR3 nucleotides: TGTGCCAGCAGCTTAAAATGGGACACAAGGGAGAACACTGAAGCTTTCTTT. V gene TRBV11-1 combines with J gene TRBJ1-1; maybe TRBD1 (6 bases). V was trimmed by 2 bases and J by 1 base, leaving 17 bases between them. Per germline, CDR1 SGHAT and CDR2 FQDESV (reference sequence). This CDR3 is 17 amino acids long.